These 24 T cell receptor beta chains were all obtained from the same sample, sequenced in a study of T cell repertoires in cytomegalovirus infection (dated by TCRdb to about 2019). The sequencer listed for this sample is Illumina HiSeq 1500. TCRdb trimmed the raw reads at Q25, called clones with MiXCR and kept productive beta chains. Entries are consolidated by CDR3 protein sequence, retaining the most common genes and DNA. This sample lists about 180,000 distinct CDR3 sequences; approximately 15% were detected once. Jointly, the top ten make up 27% of the sample. Material: PBMCs. All receptors derive from a human donor in good health (CMV status not recorded). Some clones in this sample may be carry-over from other donors' samples.

This clonotype occurred a few times. The chain is built from TRBV28 and TRBJ2-2, with TRBD2 matching over 7 bases. Germline lookup yields CDR1 MDHEN and CDR2 SYDVKM. This CDR3 is 16 amino acids long. With 6 bases clipped from V and 0 bases from J, the junction kept 7 bases outside the gene matches. CDR3 residues: CASRPTTSPNTGELFF. The CDR3 DNA reads as TGTGCCAGCAGACCTACGACTAGCCCGAACACCGGGGAGCTGTTTTTT.

The V gene is TRBV6-6, the J gene TRBJ1-3; TRBD1 matches 9 bases. CDR3 length equals 16 residues. V shed 1 base, J shed 4 bases, and the junction held 5 bases outside the gene matches. CDR1 MNHNY and CDR2 SVGAGI come from the germline V gene (reference sequence). The CDR3 DNA follows: TGTGCCAGCAGTTACTTATCACAGGGGGCGGGAAACACCATATATTTT. Translated, it gives CASSYLSQGAGNTIYF.

This sequence joins TRBV4-1 and TRBJ2-1, with 15 nucleotides matching TRBD2. Germline values: CDR1 MGHRA, CDR2 YSYEKL. Trimming at V came to 2 bases and at J to 9 bases, leaving 5 bases not matched to a gene. The CDR3 length is 16 residues. CDR3 residues: CASSQIGLAGGIEQFF. The CDR3 DNA reads as TGCGCCAGCAGCCAAATCGGACTAGCGGGGGGGATTGAGCAGTTCTTC.

This clonotype was detected ten times or more. The rearrangement uses TRBV5-1 and TRBJ2-1; TRBD2 matches at 7 bases. The ends lost 2 bases at V and 8 bases at J; junction bases unmatched: 10. CDR3 length: 15 amino acids. Germline V gene sequence: CDR1 SGHRS, CDR2 YFSETQ. The CDR3 nucleotides read TGCGCCAGCAGCTTAACAACGGGAGGACGGGATGAGCAGTTCTTC. It is translated as CASSLTTGGRDEQFF.

The genes are TRBV27 and TRBJ1-2; 7 nucleotides agree with TRBD1. Germline CDR1 is MNHEY and CDR2 is SMNVEV (reference sequence). The CDR3 loop spans 12 amino acids. CDR3 sequence (DNA): TGTGCTACGAATGGGGGGACAGATGGCTACACCTTC. Translation: CATNGGTDGYTF.

On this clonotype: A read error may be the cause here, since a much bigger clone is one base away. The chain employs TRBV19 and TRBJ1-5; no clear D. This CDR3 is built from 14 residues. Germline V gene sequence: CDR1 LNHDA, CDR2 SQIVND (reference sequence). Between the trimmed V and J ends, which lost 8 bases and 3 bases, there was a span of 14 bases. CDR3 loop: CASGSRRLNQPQHF. CDR3 DNA: TGTGCCAGTGGATCTAGACGGCTCAATCAGCCCCAGCATTTT.

This clonotype was detected many times. This chain connects TRBV7-8 to TRBJ2-6; 11 bases are shared with TRBD1. Losses at the gene ends were 3 bases for V and 5 bases for J; bases not matched to a gene: 9. CDR1 is SGHVS, CDR2 FQNEAQ, per germline. This CDR3 has 18 residues. The CDR3 DNA reads as TGTGCCAGCAGCTTCCCGGACAGGGGGCTAGGCCGGGCCAACGTCCTGACTTTC. It specifies CASSFPDRGLGRANVLTF.

This clonotype was observed at least ten times. The V and J genes are TRBV12-3 or TRBV12-4 and TRBJ1-1; D is undetermined. V dropped 5 bases and J dropped 7 bases, with 14 bases sitting between them. CDR3 length: 13 residues. The CDR3 DNA reads as TGTGCCAGCAGTGTAAGAAGAGGACTTGAAGCTTTCTTT. Residues: CASSVRRGLEAFF.

The J gene is TRBJ2-7, the V gene TRBV28; 7 nucleotides align to TRBD1. The CDR3 loop spans 12 amino acids. Germline V lookup: CDR1 MDHEN, CDR2 SYDVKM. J was trimmed by 6 bases and V by 7 bases; bases with no gene match: 6. CDR3 residues: CASTPQGSEQYF. The CDR3, as DNA: TGTGCCAGCACGCCACAGGGGAGCGAGCAGTACTTC.

In its sample, this clonotype was seen a few times. V and J are TRBV28 and TRBJ1-3; 7 bases line up with TRBD1. J gave up 11 bases and V 10 bases, and 17 bases lay outside the gene matches. Germline loops: CDR1 MDHEN, CDR2 SYDVKM. This CDR3 comprises 14 residues. CDR3 sequence: CATTRDSRSVAIYF. In DNA, the CDR3 is TGTGCCACGACCCGGGACAGCCGGAGTGTTGCCATATATTTT.

At least ten counts were recorded for this clonotype. This chain links TRBV20-1 with TRBJ2-1; 7 bases are shared with TRBD1. V lost 6 bases, J lost 6 bases, and 11 bases stayed unmatched. CDR1 and CDR2 from the germline V gene are DFQATT and SNEGSKA (reference sequence). The CDR3 sequence is 14 residues long. DNA for the CDR3: TGCAGTGCACTTCGACAGGGTCGAGGCAATGAGCAGTTCTTC. Encoded protein: CSALRQGRGNEQFF.

The rearrangement joins TRBV12-3 or TRBV12-4 to TRBJ1-1; 8 nucleotides match TRBD1. Trimming took 7 bases from V and 6 from J; bases not matched to a gene: 10. This CDR3 is built from 14 residues. The CDR3 protein is CASIPRDRRSEAFF. In DNA form, the CDR3 reads TGTGCCAGCATCCCCAGGGACAGGAGGTCTGAAGCTTTCTTT.

This sequence joins TRBV20-1 and TRBJ1-2, with a weak D call TRBD1 (6 bases). The length of the CDR3 is 13 residues. Deletions cut 5 bases from V and 4 bases from J, with 14 bases between. Germline CDR1 and CDR2: DFQATT and SNEGSKA (reference sequence). In DNA, the CDR3 is TGCAGTGCTCCGGCGGGGGGCTTCTATGGCTACACCTTC. Translation gives CSAPAGGFYGYTF.

Many counts were recorded for this clonotype. The J gene is TRBJ1-1, the V gene TRBV14, with D unclear. Trimming shortened V by 1 base and J by 1 base, and 4 bases separated the two germline ends. Germline CDR1 and CDR2: SGHDN and FVKESK. The CDR3 runs to 13 residues. This chain's CDR3 is CASSQAQNTEAFF. Here the CDR3 DNA reads TGTGCCAGCAGCCAAGCACAGAACACTGAAGCTTTCTTT.

This clonotype was counted at least ten times. The CDR3 nucleotides are TGTGCCAGCAGCCCCCTTTGGGATGAAAACACTGAAGCTTTCTTT. It yields the protein CASSPLWDENTEAFF. The rearrangement links TRBV7-8 to TRBJ1-1, with no clear D. CDR1 is SGHVS and CDR2 is FQNEAQ in the germline V gene. The CDR3 covers 15 residues. The V end lost 5 bases, the J end lost 2 bases, and 15 bases lay between the germline ends.

The CDR3 reads CASIYTGTQYF. The CDR3 nucleotides read TGTGCCAGCATCTATACGGGGACCCAGTACTTC. The rearrangement joins TRBV27 to TRBJ2-5; D gene ambiguous. The CDR3 sequence is 11 residues long. Trimming cost V 7 bases and J 7 bases, with 10 bases left between them. Germline CDR1 MNHEY, CDR2 SMNVEV (reference sequence).

Here the CDR3 reads CASSHKADSLGSGNTIYF. Written as DNA, the CDR3 is TGTGCCAGCTCACACAAGGCGGACTCCCTGGGCTCTGGAAACACCATATATTTT. V usage is TRBV18 and J usage is TRBJ1-3; no reliable D call. Germline CDR1 KGHSH, CDR2 LQKENI. CDR3 length equals 18 residues. V was trimmed by 4 bases and J by 0 bases, leaving 19 bases between them.

In its sample, this clonotype was seen many times. The gene calls are TRBV6-2 or TRBV6-3 and TRBJ2-1; 9 bases are shared with TRBD2. Losses at the gene ends were 6 bases for V and 5 bases for J; bases not matched to a gene: 8. The CDR3 has 15 residues. Germline assignment: CDR1 MNHEY and CDR2 SVGEGT. Here the CDR3 reads CASRPWASGDNEQFF. For the CDR3, the DNA is TGTGCCAGCAGGCCATGGGCTAGCGGGGACAATGAGCAGTTCTTC.

The genes are TRBV28 and TRBJ2-7; the D is unclear. Trimming took 7 bases from V and 0 from J, leaving 13 bases between them. This CDR3 has 14 amino acids. Germline V gene lookup returns CDR1 MDHEN and CDR2 SYDVKM. DNA of the CDR3: TGTGCCAGCACCTCCTTTGGTAGCTCCTACGAGCAGTACTTC. Its protein is CASTSFGSSYEQYF.

This chain joins TRBV7-8 and TRBJ1-5, with D perhaps matching TRBD1 (5 bases). The length of the CDR3 is 16 residues. Looked up from germline, CDR1 is SGHVS and CDR2 is FQNEAQ. V gave up 6 bases and J gave up 2 bases, with 17 bases separating them. The CDR3 DNA sequence: TGTGCCAGCAGACACGACACGGGGGGAGGCAATCAGCCCCAGCATTTT. Its protein product is CASRHDTGGGNQPQHF.

There are a few counts of this clonotype. The chain joins TRBV2 to TRBJ1-5; no firm D call. CDR1 is SNHLY, CDR2 FYNNEI, per germline. This CDR3 comprises 16 residues. The ends were cut back, 7 bases at V and 9 bases at J, with 25 bases in the middle. CDR3 region: CASTGRIDQPERPQHF. CDR3 nucleotide sequence: TGTGCCAGCACCGGTCGAATAGACCAACCGGAGCGGCCCCAGCATTTT. Full variable domain (outside the CDR3, taken from reference TRBV2 and TRBJ1-5): EPEVTQTPSHQVTQMGQEVILRCVPISNHLYFYWYRQILGQKVEFLVSFYNNEISEKSEIFDDQFSVERPDGSNFTLKIRSTKLEDSAMYFCASTGRIDQPERPQHFGDGTRLSIL.

The rearrangement links TRBV2 to TRBJ1-5; possible D gene TRBD1, 5 bases. Trimming left V 7 bases short and J 3 bases short, with 16 bases between. The V gene's germline CDR1 is SNHLY and CDR2 FYNNEI. The CDR3 totals 15 residues. The CDR3 is CASMEGEGINQPQHF. The CDR3 region has the DNA TGTGCCAGCATGGAAGGGGAGGGAATCAATCAGCCCCAGCATTTT.

This clonotype was counted many times. V usage is TRBV7-2 and J usage is TRBJ2-1; 7 bases agree with TRBD2. Germline V lookup: CDR1 SGHTA, CDR2 FQGNSA. Trimming cost V 1 base and J 6 bases; bases outside gene matches: 6. The CDR3 loop spans 15 amino acids. The CDR3 spells CASSLEGTTPNEQFF. For the CDR3, the DNA is TGTGCCAGCAGCTTAGAAGGGACTACCCCCAATGAGCAGTTCTTC.

This clonotype was found many times. The chain links TRBV11-1 to TRBJ1-1; D gene unclear. The germline V gene has CDR1 SGHAT and CDR2 FQDESV (reference sequence). With 0 bases removed from V and 4 bases from J, the gap between germline ends came to 12 bases. This CDR3 has 15 residues. CDR3 nucleotide sequence: TGTGCCAGCAGCTTAGCGGGCCTGACGGCCACTGAAGCTTTCTTT. Its protein product is CASSLAGLTATEAFF.